Following are 28 T cell receptor beta chains from one sample sequenced in a study of shared T cell receptors in the human thymus. Sequencing was performed with immunoSEQ multiplex PCR; in TCRdb, only in-frame clones are kept and a portion is missing. The sample consists of hundreds of thousands of clones, 75% to 90% of them appearing once. These data were also reused for a study on human thymus T cells.

Material: thymocytes. All receptors come from a girl under three years old with a congenital heart defect.

The rearrangement joins TRBV5-5 to TRBJ1-6, with 10 positions matching TRBD1. Germline loops: CDR1 SGHKS, CDR2 YYEKEE (reference sequence). The CDR3 spans 15 residues. Losses at the gene ends were 4 bases for V and 5 bases for J; bases not matched to a gene: 3. CDR3 region: CASSGTGVDNSPLHF. The CDR3 nucleotides read TGTGCCAGCAGCGGGACAGGGGTTGATAATTCACCCCTCCACTTT.

The chain couples TRBV7-9 to TRBJ1-2, with a tentative D call TRBD1 (5 bases). The CDR3 is 13 residues long. V lost 5 bases and J lost 7, with 14 bases in between. Per germline, CDR1 SEHNR and CDR2 FQNEAQ (reference sequence). DNA for the CDR3: TGTGCCAGCAGCCAGATACAGGATCGTGGCTACACCTTC. Translation gives CASSQIQDRGYTF. The full variable domain, its missing parts supplied by reference TRBV7-9 and TRBJ1-2, is DTGVSQNPRHKITKRGQNVTFRCDPISEHNRLYWYRQTLGQGPEFLTYFQNEAQLEKSRLLSDRFSAERPKGSFSTLEIQRTEQGDSAMYLCASSQIQDRGYTFGSGTRLTVV.

The gene calls are TRBV4-1 and TRBJ2-5; D perhaps matches TRBD1 (5 bases). The DNA matches TRBJ2-7 better at its end, which makes the J call doubtful. CDR3 length equals 13 residues. From germline, CDR1 is MGHRA and CDR2 YSYEKL. The CDR3 DNA reads as TGCGCCAGCAGCCACAGGGTCTCCTACGAGCAGTACTTC. It encodes CASSHRVSYEQYF.

The chain links TRBV20-1 to TRBJ1-2, with 7 bases that match TRBD1. The germline V gene has CDR1 DFQATT and CDR2 SNEGSKA (reference sequence). The CDR3 spans 10 residues. The DNA of the CDR3 is TGCAGAACAGGGGTGGAGGGCTACACCTTC. Amino acid sequence: CRTGVEGYTF.

The rearrangement uses TRBV10-3 and TRBJ1-6, with 8 bases aligning to TRBD1. The CDR3 totals 17 residues. J gave up 8 bases and V 2 bases, and 11 bases lay outside the gene matches. The germline CDR1 and CDR2 sequences are ENHRY and SYGVKD. In nucleotides, the CDR3 is TGTGCCATCAGTGAGAGGGGACAGGCCCCTACCCATTCACCCCTCCACTTT. Protein sequence: CAISERGQAPTHSPLHF.

The rearrangement links TRBV5-1 to TRBJ2-3; 8 positions agree with TRBD2. This CDR3 spans 17 amino acids. V trimming: 0 bases; J trimming: 6 bases; junction bases outside the gene matches: 12. Germline V lookup: CDR1 SGHRS, CDR2 YFSETQ. The CDR3 loop reads CASSLVGGERRSDTQYF. The CDR3 DNA sequence: TGCGCCAGCAGCTTGGTCGGGGGGGAGAGACGTTCTGATACGCAGTATTTT. Supplemented by reference TRBV5-1 and TRBJ2-3, the full variable domain reads KAGVTQTPRYLIKTRGQQVTLSCSPISGHRSVSWYQQTPGQGLQFLFEYFSETQRNKGNFPGRFSGRQFSNSRSEMNVSTLELGDSALYLCASSLVGGERRSDTQYFGPGTRLTVL.

The chain employs TRBV6-1 and TRBJ2-7; D is ambiguous. CDR3 size: 11 residues. Trimming left V 4 bases short and J 9 bases short, with 10 bases between. Germline assignment: CDR1 MNHNS and CDR2 SASEGT. CDR3 sequence reads: CASSAYRVQYF. Here the CDR3 DNA reads TGTGCCAGCAGTGCGTATCGAGTGCAGTACTTC.

The chain employs TRBV4-1 and TRBJ1-1, with 7 bases that match TRBD1. The CDR3 runs to 14 residues. J lost 5 bases, V lost 4 bases, and 7 bases had no gene match. CDR1 and CDR2 from the germline V gene are MGHRA and YSYEKL. CDR3: CASSLPYRGTEAFF. The CDR3 DNA reads TGCGCCAGCAGCCTTCCCTACAGGGGAACTGAAGCTTTCTTT.

This clone has only a few counts. The rearrangement links TRBV5-4 to TRBJ1-1; D not certain. Trimming removed 4 bases at V and 1 base at J, with 14 bases between. The germline gives CDR1 SGHNT, CDR2 YYREEE (reference sequence). The CDR3 runs 15 residues. The CDR3 DNA follows: TGTGCCAGCAGCCAAGATCGGCCGGGGAACACTGAAGCTTTCTTT. The encoded protein is CASSQDRPGNTEAFF.

The chain couples TRBV4-2 to TRBJ2-2; D is possibly TRBD1 (6 bases). Deletions cut 4 bases from V and 4 bases from J, with 16 bases between. Looked up from germline, CDR1 is LGHNA and CDR2 is YNFKEQ. The CDR3 contains 16 residues. The CDR3 reads CASSPGVLVSTGELFF. The DNA for the CDR3 is TGTGCCAGCAGCCCAGGGGTACTAGTATCCACCGGGGAGCTGTTTTTT.

The chain joins TRBV9 to TRBJ1-2, with a weak D call TRBD1 (6 bases). Germline CDR1 SGDLS, CDR2 YYNGEE. The V end lost 4 bases, the J end lost 0 bases, and 16 bases lay between the germline ends. The CDR3 loop spans 16 amino acids. Here the CDR3 DNA reads TGTGCCAGCAGCCTAATTGGGGACACGACTAACTATGGCTACACCTTC. It codes for CASSLIGDTTNYGYTF.

The chain employs TRBV7-8 and TRBJ2-5; D is unclear. Germline loops: CDR1 SGHVS, CDR2 FQNEAQ. The germline V and J ends were trimmed by 1 base and 5 bases, with 17 bases remaining between them. The CDR3 totals 16 residues. The CDR3 loop is CASSLGFVLREETQYF. The CDR3 DNA reads as TGTGCCAGCAGCTTAGGATTTGTACTACGAGAGGAGACCCAGTACTTC.

The count of this clone is one. The chain recombines TRBV5-6 with TRBJ1-2, with D unresolved. V was clipped by 0 bases and J by 7 bases, with 28 bases between them. CDR3 length: 19 amino acids. The germline CDR1 and CDR2 sequences are SGHDT and YYEEEE. This CDR3 is CASSLAFSGSAAGPSGYTF. The CDR3 bases are TGTGCCAGCAGCTTGGCTTTCTCGGGGTCGGCCGCTGGTCCCTCTGGCTACACCTTC.

The chain employs TRBV7-3 and TRBJ1-2; 7 bases agree with TRBD1. Trimming cost V 5 bases and J 3 bases; bases outside gene matches: 9. The germline gives CDR1 SGHTA, CDR2 FQGTGA. The CDR3 consists of 15 residues. The DNA for the CDR3 is TGTGCCAGCAGCGAGGGGGCCTACAGGGACTATGGCTACACCTTC. This translates into CASSEGAYRDYGYTF.

This clone was detected a few times. The gene calls are TRBV4-3 and TRBJ2-7, with TRBD2 matching over 7 bases. V dropped 0 bases and J dropped 4; count of bases not matched to a gene: 12. This CDR3 has 17 amino acids. CDR1 LGHNA and CDR2 YSLEER come from the germline V gene. The CDR3 reads CASSQEAPGRGFYEQYF. In DNA, the CDR3 is TGCGCCAGCAGCCAAGAAGCCCCGGGGAGGGGCTTTTACGAGCAGTACTTC.

The count of this clone is one. This chain connects TRBV29-1 to TRBJ1-5; 9 bases map to TRBD1. This CDR3 is built from 12 residues. V trimming: 4 bases; J trimming: 5 bases; junction bases outside the gene matches: 0. Germline V gene sequence: CDR1 SQVTM, CDR2 ANQGSEA. CDR3 sequence: CSVGTGDQPQHF. Written as DNA, the CDR3 is TGCAGCGTTGGGACAGGGGATCAGCCCCAGCATTTT.

This clone was detected only a few times. The chain combines TRBV4-1 with TRBJ1-1, with 7 bases matching TRBD1. V was clipped by 2 bases and J by 11 bases; unmatched bases: 11. CDR1 MGHRA and CDR2 YSYEKL come from the germline V gene. CDR3 size: 14 residues. CDR3 protein: CASSQFEGAGRAFF. The DNA of the CDR3 is TGCGCCAGCAGCCAATTTGAGGGGGCAGGGCGGGCTTTCTTT.

The chain couples TRBV7-8 to TRBJ1-2; 7 bases agree with TRBD1. Germline V gives CDR1 SGHVS, CDR2 FQNEAQ. This CDR3 contains 16 residues. V was pared by 2 bases and J by 7 bases, with 13 bases of the junction left unmatched. The CDR3 loop is CASSLSSGGGIGGYTF. CDR3 DNA: TGTGCCAGCAGCTTATCGTCGGGAGGGGGCATCGGTGGCTACACCTTC. Full variable domain (remainder filled in from reference TRBV7-8 and TRBJ1-2): GAGVSQSPRYKVAKRGQDVALRCDPISGHVSLFWYQQALGQGPEFLTYFQNEAQLDKSGLPSDRFFAERPEGSVSTLKIQRTQQEDSAVYLCASSLSSGGGIGGYTFGSGTRLTVV.

The V gene is TRBV29-1, the J gene TRBJ1-2, with 7 bases identical to TRBD1. Germline trimming cut 3 bases from V and 4 bases from J; bases unmatched to any gene: 5. The germline gives CDR1 SQVTM, CDR2 ANQGSEA. The CDR3 is 13 amino acids. The CDR3 DNA reads TGCAGCGTTGACCCCCCAGGGGGCTATGGCTACACCTTC. It encodes CSVDPPGGYGYTF.

J is TRBJ1-3 and V is TRBV9, with D perhaps TRBD1 (5 bases). Germline CDR1 reads SGDLS; CDR2 reads YYNGEE. There are 15 residues in the CDR3. Trimming took off 0 bases at V and 1 base at J, with 8 bases between the two ends. The CDR3 region is CASSVAGWSGNTIYF. CDR3 sequence (DNA): TGTGCCAGCAGCGTAGCAGGGTGGTCTGGAAACACCATATATTTT.

This chain uses TRBV5-6 with TRBJ2-7; 7 bases match TRBD1. The CDR3 contains 14 residues. CDR1 is SGHDT and CDR2 is YYEEEE in the germline V gene. J was trimmed by 2 bases and V by 6 bases; bases with no gene match: 8. The CDR3 bases are TGTGCCAGCACGAATCACAGGGGCGCCTACGAGCAGTACTTC. Residues: CASTNHRGAYEQYF.

The chain joins TRBV28 to TRBJ1-2, with a weak D call TRBD1 (5 bases). The germline V and J ends were trimmed by 5 bases and 4 bases, with 14 bases remaining between them. The CDR3 extends over 14 amino acids. Germline CDR1 is MDHEN and CDR2 is SYDVKM. CDR3 sequence (DNA): TGTGCCAGCAGTCCCCGGGAGAGGGGCTATGGCTACACCTTC. Translating gives CASSPRERGYGYTF.

The rearrangement links TRBV27 to TRBJ1-1; the D gene is possibly TRBD1 (6 bases). V gave up 2 bases and J gave up 1 base, with 11 bases separating them. CDR1 and CDR2 (germline): MNHEY, SMNVEV (reference sequence). The CDR3 has 15 amino acids. The CDR3 region is CASSLTEDRNTEAFF. In DNA form, the CDR3 reads TGTGCCAGCAGTTTAACAGAGGACAGGAACACTGAAGCTTTCTTT.

This CDR3 reads CATWGKGDYEQYF. The DNA for the CDR3 is TGTGCCACCTGGGGAAAAGGGGACTACGAGCAGTACTTC. The V gene is TRBV15, the J gene TRBJ2-7; tentative D call: TRBD1 (5 bases). Germline V lookup: CDR1 LNHNV, CDR2 YYDKDF (reference sequence). V lost 8 bases, J lost 3 bases, and 14 bases lay in between. The CDR3 has 13 amino acids. The full variable domain, its missing parts supplied by reference TRBV15 and TRBJ2-7, is DAMVIQNPRYQVTQFGKPVTLSCSQTLNHNVMYWYQQKSSQAPKLLFHYYDKDFNNEADTPDNFQSRRPNTSFCFLDIRSPGLGDTAMYLCATWGKGDYEQYFGPGTRLTVT.

In nucleotides, the CDR3 is TGTGCCAGCAGTTTACCACAGGGACTAGCGGGGGACGCAGATACGCAGTATTTT. It translates to CASSLPQGLAGDADTQYF. This chain uses TRBV28 with TRBJ2-3, with TRBD2 matching over 14 bases. Unmatched junction bases numbered 8, after V lost 2 bases and J lost 4 bases. Germline V CDR1 and CDR2: MDHEN, SYDVKM. The CDR3 has 18 residues. The variable domain in full, with the rest retrieved from reference TRBV28 and TRBJ2-3, is DVKVTQSSRYLVKRTGEKVFLECVQDMDHENMFWYRQDPGLGLRLIYFSYDVKMKEKGDIPEGYSVSREKKERFSLILESASTNQTSMYLCASSLPQGLAGDADTQYFGPGTRLTVL.

The gene calls are TRBV6-1 and TRBJ2-5; 7 bases match TRBD1. Per the germline V gene, CDR1 is MNHNS and CDR2 is SASEGT. Trimming at V came to 4 bases and at J to 5 bases, leaving 13 bases not matched to a gene. CDR3 length: 16 residues. The CDR3: CASSAELTGVGETQYF. CDR3 DNA sequence: TGTGCCAGCAGTGCCGAACTAACAGGGGTAGGGGAGACCCAGTACTTC.

For the CDR3, the DNA is TGTGCCAGCAGTAAAGCGGGGGGGCCCTACAATGAGCAGTTCTTC. Protein: CASSKAGGPYNEQFF. The chain uses TRBV6-4 and TRBJ2-1; 10 bases are a match to TRBD2. This CDR3 has 15 amino acids. Germline trimming cut 5 bases from V and 2 bases from J; bases unmatched to any gene: 3. Germline CDR1 MRHNA, CDR2 SNTAGT.

The chain combines TRBV25-1 with TRBJ1-2; a weak D match, TRBD1 (6 bases). CDR3 length: 15 residues. Germline loops: CDR1 MGHDK, CDR2 SYGVNS. V gave up 5 bases and J gave up 4 bases, with 17 bases separating them. The CDR3 is CASSRGRGQVYGYTF. The CDR3 coding sequence is TGTGCCAGCAGTCGAGGCAGGGGTCAGGTCTATGGCTACACCTTC.